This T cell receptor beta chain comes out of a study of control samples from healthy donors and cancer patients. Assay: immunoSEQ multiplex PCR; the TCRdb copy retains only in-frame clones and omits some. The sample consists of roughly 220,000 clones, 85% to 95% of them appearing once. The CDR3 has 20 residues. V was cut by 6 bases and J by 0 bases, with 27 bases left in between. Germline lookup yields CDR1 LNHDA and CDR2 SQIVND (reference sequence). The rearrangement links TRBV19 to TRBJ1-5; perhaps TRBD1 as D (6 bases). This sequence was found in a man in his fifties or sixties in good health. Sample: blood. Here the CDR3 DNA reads TGTGCCAGTAGCCGCCACTCCAAAGGAAGGCCAGGGGATAGCAATCAGCCCCAGCATTTT. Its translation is CASSRHSKGRPGDSNQPQHF.